The rows below give T cell receptor beta chains drawn from one sample of a study of OX40 agonist ivuxolimab in advanced cancers. TCRdb's table, derived via immunoSEQ multiplex PCR, lists solely in-frame clones and lacks some. The sample includes about 62,000 clones, about 91% seen only once; the top ten take 13%. The specimen was CD4+ or CD8+ T cells sorted from blood, collected in a trial of the OX40 agonist ivuxolimab. The receptors come from an adult with an advanced solid tumor such as melanoma, head and neck, liver or kidney cancer. Both conserved end residues are part of each CDR3. The order of the fields is J gene, D gene, V gene, clone size, CDR3 protein, CDR3 DNA. The D gene is left open where the match is weak. Rows give clone size only sometimes, using once, few, many, or a class for an expanded clone.

>TRBJ1-2|TRBD1|TRBV11-2|.
CASSYTPGTGPSLGYTF
TGTGCCAGCAGCTACACCCCCGGGACAGGGCCTTCACTTGGCTACACCTTC
>TRBJ2-3|.|TRBV4-1|once
CASSHQKDSSSTDTQYF
TGCGCCAGCAGCCACCAAAAAGACAGTTCTAGCACAGATACGCAGTATTTT
>TRBJ2-6|.|TRBV11-2|.
CASSAARGLGANVLTF
TGTGCCAGCAGCGCCGCTCGGGGGTTGGGGGCCAACGTCCTGACTTTC
>TRBJ2-2|TRBD2|TRBV6-5|.
CASNPLAENTGELFF
TGTGCCAGCAACCCACTAGCGGAGAACACCGGGGAGCTGTTTTTT
>TRBJ2-5|TRBD2|TRBV7-3|.
CASSLTGTSGVETQYF
TGTGCCAGCAGCTTAACGGGGACTAGCGGAGTAGAGACCCAGTACTTC
>TRBJ1-2|.|TRBV14|.
CASSQEGDLGLSYGYTF
TGTGCCAGCAGCCAAGAAGGGGATTTGGGACTTAGCTATGGCTACACCTTC
>TRBJ2-7|TRBD1|TRBV9|.
CASSVEPGGSYEQYF
TGTGCCAGCAGCGTAGAACCAGGGGGCTCCTACGAGCAGTACTTC
>TRBJ1-2|.|TRBV5-4|.
CASSYWTENYGYTF
TGTGCCAGCAGCTACTGGACCGAAAACTATGGCTACACCTTC
>TRBJ2-2|.|TRBV9|.
CASSANPLSGDTGELFF
TGTGCCAGCAGCGCCAATCCCCTTAGCGGAGACACCGGGGAGCTGTTTTTT
>TRBJ2-1|TRBD2|TRBV19|.
CASSILAGGRYNEQFF
TGTGCCAGTAGTATACTTGCGGGAGGGAGGTACAATGAGCAGTTCTTC
>TRBJ1-1|TRBD1|TRBV10-3|once
CAIGGQGMNTEAFF
TGTGCCATCGGCGGACAGGGGATGAACACTGAAGCTTTCTTT
>TRBJ2-7|.|TRBV4-1|.
CASSSGSLVDEQYF
TGCGCCAGCAGCTCGGGGTCTTTAGTCGACGAGCAGTACTTC
>TRBJ2-5|TRBD1|TRBV6-6|.
CASSHYRGTLQETQYF
TGTGCCAGTTCACACTACAGGGGAACTTTACAAGAGACCCAGTACTTC
>TRBJ2-7|TRBD1|TRBV4-1|.
CASSQDAGGSTYEQYF
TGCGCCAGCAGCCAAGATGCAGGGGGCTCCACCTACGAGCAGTACTTC
>TRBJ2-1|TRBD2|TRBV7-9|.
CASSSGLAIGNEQFF
TGTGCCAGCAGCTCCGGACTAGCGATCGGCAATGAGCAGTTCTTC
>TRBJ2-5|.|TRBV30|.
CAWRVSQETQYF
TGTGCCTGGAGGGTTTCCCAAGAGACCCAGTACTTC
>TRBJ2-7|.|TRBV11-3|once
CASSLRDHSYEQYF
TGTGCCAGCAGCCTCCGGGACCACTCCTACGAGCAGTACTTC
>TRBJ2-7|TRBD1|TRBV4-1|.
CASSQRGTGDYEQYF
TGCGCCAGCAGCCAACGAGGGACAGGGGACTACGAGCAGTACTTC
>TRBJ2-2|.|TRBV25-1|.
CASSWGTGELFF
TGTGCCAGCAGTTGGGGGACCGGGGAGCTGTTTTTT
>TRBJ1-1|.|TRBV30|once
CAWSVLGPGQSEAFF
TGTGCCTGGAGTGTTCTCGGGCCGGGGCAATCCGAAGCTTTCTTT
>TRBJ2-1|.|TRBV6-5|.
CASSALGLHNEQFF
TGTGCCAGCAGCGCGCTAGGACTCCACAATGAGCAGTTCTTC
>TRBJ1-2|.|TRBV4-1|few
CASSQGVYGYTF
TGCGCCAGCAGCCAAGGAGTCTATGGCTACACCTTC
>TRBJ1-1|.|TRBV25-1|.
CAVGRAGTNTEAFF
TGTGCCGTAGGAAGGGCAGGAACGAACACTGAAGCTTTCTTT
>TRBJ2-2|.|TRBV15|once
CATSGATGELFF
TGTGCCACCAGTGGGGCGACCGGGGAGCTGTTTTTT